The text below deals with one T cell receptor (beta chain). This sample was included in a study of OX40 agonist ivuxolimab in advanced cancers. Study summary: The study treated patients with ivuxolimab, an agonistic anti-OX40 (CD134) antibody.

Trimming left V 4 bases short and J 6 bases short, with 19 bases between. Per the germline V gene, CDR1 is SGHRS and CDR2 is YFSETQ. The CDR3 is made up of 15 amino acids. Only in-frame clones appear in the TCRdb table, and some are missing; sequencing was by immunoSEQ multiplex PCR. The sample consists of 90,000 to 120,000 clones, 75% to 95% of them appearing once. The chain recombines TRBV5-1 with TRBJ1-1; D is perhaps TRBD1 (5 bases). This clonotype was obtained from an adult with an advanced solid tumor such as melanoma, head and neck, liver or kidney cancer. The input for sequencing was CD4+ or CD8+ T cells sorted from blood, taken in a trial of the OX40 agonist ivuxolimab. CDR3 protein: CASSPQGVGDAEAFF. In nucleotides, the CDR3 is TGCGCCAGCAGCCCGCAAGGGGTGGGGGACGCTGAAGCTTTCTTT.